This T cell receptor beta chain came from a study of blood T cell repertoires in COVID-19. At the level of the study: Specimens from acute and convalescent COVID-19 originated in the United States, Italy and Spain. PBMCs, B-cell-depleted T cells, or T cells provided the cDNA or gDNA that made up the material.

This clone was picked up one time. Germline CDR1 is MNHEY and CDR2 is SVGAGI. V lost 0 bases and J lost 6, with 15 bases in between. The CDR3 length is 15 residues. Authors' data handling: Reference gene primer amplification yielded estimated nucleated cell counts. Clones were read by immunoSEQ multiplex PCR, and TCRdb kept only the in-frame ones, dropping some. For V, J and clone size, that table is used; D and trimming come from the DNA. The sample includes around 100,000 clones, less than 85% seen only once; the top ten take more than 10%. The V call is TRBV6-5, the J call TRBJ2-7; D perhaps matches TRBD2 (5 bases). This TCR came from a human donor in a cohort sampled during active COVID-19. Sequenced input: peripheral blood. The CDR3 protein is CASSYSNAGRGEQYF. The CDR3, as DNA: TGTGCCAGCAGTTACTCGAATGCGGGTCGGGGCGAGCAGTACTTC.